This TCR beta chain was retrieved from a study of T cell changes during pregnancy in multiple sclerosis. This clone was picked up one time. The CDR3 has 13 amino acids. Germline CDR1 and CDR2: SGHDT and YYEEEE. Trimming cost V 0 bases and J 2 bases, with 4 bases left between them. TCRdb keeps only in-frame clones here, not all; method: immunoSEQ multiplex PCR. In the table there are under 95,000 clones, more than 90% of which are singletons. The clonotype comes from a female donor with multiple sclerosis, enrolled in a pregnancy study. The J gene is TRBJ2-3, the V gene TRBV5-6; the D is unclear. The source material was peripheral blood, sampled in the second trimester of pregnancy. The CDR3 DNA is TGTGCCAGCAGCTTGGGGCTCACAGATACGCAGTATTTT. Protein sequence: CASSLGLTDTQYF.